This is a list of T cell receptor beta chains from one sample in a study of blood T cell repertoires in COVID-19. The method was immunoSEQ multiplex PCR; TCRdb's version includes in-frame clones alone and lacks a portion of them. The sample carries about 250,000 clones, around 86% recorded once. The sample consisted of PBMCs or T cells enriched from blood (not recorded which). Receptors were obtained from a man aged 35-49 years who had recovered from COVID-19. Both conserved end residues are part of each CDR3. The order of the fields is J gene, clone size, D gene, V gene, CDR3 DNA, CDR3 protein. A D gene is named only where the DNA matches it firmly. The listing skips clone size in some rows; elsewhere it reads once, few, many or a size class.

>TRBJ1-2|NA|TRBD1|TRBV7-2
TGTGCCAGCAGCTTAGGGGACAGCTATGGCTACACCTTC
CASSLGDSYGYTF
>TRBJ1-2|NA|NA|TRBV4-3
TGCGCCAGCAGCCCAAAAGAGGCGTTCTATGGCTACACCTTC
CASSPKEAFYGYTF
>TRBJ1-1|NA|NA|TRBV6-5
TGTGCCAGCAACCGAAGATCCCAGGACTTTGAAGCTTTCTTT
CASNRRSQDFEAFF
>TRBJ1-1|NA|NA|TRBV20-1
TGCAGTGCTAGTCGTGGCGGCACTGAAGCTTTCTTT
CSASRGGTEAFF
>TRBJ1-3|NA|NA|TRBV5-4
TGTGCCAGCAGCTTGGATCTCAGAAGCTCTGGAAACACCATATATTTT
CASSLDLRSSGNTIYF
>TRBJ2-1|NA|TRBD2|TRBV11-3
TGTGCCAGCAGCTTAGCCGGGACTACCTACTACAATGAGCAGTTCTTC
CASSLAGTTYYNEQFF
>TRBJ1-2|NA|NA|TRBV5-6
TGTGCCAGCAGCCCAGGGGACTATGGCTACACCTTC
CASSPGDYGYTF
>TRBJ2-5|NA|NA|TRBV2
TGTGCCAGGGATACTAGTCCCCAGTACTTC
CARDTSPQYF
>TRBJ2-7|NA|TRBD2|TRBV6-5
TGTGCCAGCAAATCGACTAGCACTGCCTACGAGCAGTACTTC
CASKSTSTAYEQYF
>TRBJ2-7|NA|NA|TRBV2
TGTGCCAGCAGTCAAAATAGACAGAACTACGAGCAGTACTTC
CASSQNRQNYEQYF
>TRBJ1-5|NA|NA|TRBV19
TGTGCCAGTAGTATAGATCTATTCACCGGTTATAGCAATCAGCCCCAGCATTTT
CASSIDLFTGYSNQPQHF
>TRBJ1-4|NA|NA|TRBV9
TGTGCCAGCAGCCACACAGGGGAAAAACTGTTTTTT
CASSHTGEKLFF
>TRBJ2-2|NA|TRBD2|TRBV7-2
TGTGCCAGCAGCTTAGCGGCAGCGGGGGGGCCGGCCGGGGAGCTGTTTTTT
CASSLAAAGGPAGELFF
>TRBJ2-1|NA|NA|TRBV2
TGTGCCAGCAGTGAACGCGGGGGCGCCGATGAGCAGTTCTTC
CASSERGGADEQFF
>TRBJ1-1|NA|NA|TRBV7-2
TGTGCCAGCAGACAAAGTACCTATGGGCTCTCTGAAGCTTTCTTT
CASRQSTYGLSEAFF
>TRBJ1-5|NA|NA|TRBV2
TGTGCCAGCAGTGAGGTGACAGCTAATCAGCCCCAGCATTTT
CASSEVTANQPQHF
>TRBJ1-4|NA|TRBD1|TRBV6-2/TRBV6-3
TGTGCCAGCAGCCACGGACAGGCCAGTGAAAAACTGTTTTTT
CASSHGQASEKLFF
>TRBJ2-6|few|NA|TRBV7-8
TGTGCCAGCAGCTTAAACCCGGGTTCGAGTGGGGCCAACGTCCTGACTTTC
CASSLNPGSSGANVLTF
>TRBJ1-1|NA|NA|TRBV7-2
TGTGCCAGCAGCCGACAGCCGAACACTGAAGCTTTCTTT
CASSRQPNTEAFF
>TRBJ2-7|NA|NA|TRBV15
TGTGCCACCAGCAGAGACAGGGGAACCTACGAGCAGTACTTC
CATSRDRGTYEQYF
>TRBJ2-7|NA|TRBD1|TRBV6-2/TRBV6-3
TGTGCCAGCAGTCCGTACGGACAGGCGGACATCTACGAGCAGTACTTC
CASSPYGQADIYEQYF
>TRBJ1-2|NA|NA|TRBV4-3
TGCGCCAGCAGCCAAGATGCGTTCCGGGCGGGGGGCAATGGCTACACCTTC
CASSQDAFRAGGNGYTF
>TRBJ2-7|NA|TRBD1|TRBV12-3/TRBV12-4
TGTGCCAGCAGTGGGGACAGGAGCTACGAGCAGTACTTC
CASSGDRSYEQYF
>TRBJ2-3|NA|NA|TRBV18
TGTGCCAGCTCACCACCCGGGGGTACAGATACGCAGTATTTT
CASSPPGGTDTQYF
>TRBJ1-6|NA|NA|TRBV3-1/TRBV3-2
TGTGCCAACAGCCACCAGGAAACCTATAATTCACCCCTCCACTTT
CANSHQETYNSPLHF
>TRBJ1-2|NA|TRBD1|TRBV19
TGTGCCAGTAGTATAATAGGACAGGCTAACTATGGCTACACCTTC
CASSIIGQANYGYTF
>TRBJ1-6|NA|NA|TRBV5-4
TGTGCCAGCAGCGGCCAAGGGGGGGACTCACCCCTCCACTTT
CASSGQGGDSPLHF
>TRBJ1-2|NA|TRBD1|TRBV19
TGTGCCAGTAGTATATCGGGACAGGGGGACGCACTTGGCTACACCTTC
CASSISGQGDALGYTF
>TRBJ2-1|NA|NA|TRBV6-6
TGTGCCAGCAGCACCCTGGACACTGAGCAGTTCTTC
CASSTLDTEQFF
>TRBJ2-7|NA|TRBD2|TRBV5-5
TGTGCCAGCAGCAGGGGACTAGCGGCCTACGAGCAGTACTTC
CASSRGLAAYEQYF
>TRBJ1-6|NA|NA|TRBV5-1
TGCGCCAGCAGCTTGGAAGGGGATAGGAGGGCCCTCCACTTT
CASSLEGDRRALHF
>TRBJ2-7|NA|TRBD1|TRBV7-7
TGTGCCAGCAGCCCCGGGACAGGGGGCTCCGAGCAGTACTTC
CASSPGTGGSEQYF
>TRBJ2-1|NA|TRBD2|TRBV3-1/TRBV3-2
TGTGCCAGCAGCCAGGGCGCTAGCGGGAGTAATGAGCAGTTCTTC
CASSQGASGSNEQFF
>TRBJ1-2|NA|TRBD1|TRBV30
TGTGCCTGCGATAAGGGCAGGGGGCCCTATGGCTACACCTTC
CACDKGRGPYGYTF
>TRBJ2-1|NA|TRBD1|TRBV7-3
TGTGCCAGCAGCGTCCCGGGACAGGGGCAAGGTGAGCAGTTCTTC
CASSVPGQGQGEQFF
>TRBJ1-6|few|TRBD1|TRBV28
TGTGCCAGCAGTTTTGACAGGGCCAGCTCACCCCTCCACTTT
CASSFDRASSPLHF